This T cell receptor beta chain came from a study of blood T cell repertoires in COVID-19. Across the study: Donors in the United States, Italy and Spain gave samples during acute or convalescent COVID-19. PBMCs, B-cell-depleted T cells, or T cells provided the cDNA or gDNA that made up the material.

Per the original data handling: Scientists estimated how many nucleated cells there were by amplifying reference gene primers. The data were produced by immunoSEQ multiplex PCR, yet TCRdb's version contains in-frame clones alone and is incomplete. V and J calls and clone size come straight from that table; D and trimming were deduced from the DNA. Here the sample spans more than 150,000 clones, approximately 84% being singletons. In the case of this clone: Other DNA sequences in the same sample also yield this CDR3.

The TCR sequence derives from a human donor in a cohort sampled during active COVID-19. Sequenced sample: peripheral blood.

This chain's CDR3 is CASSIAGTYEQYF. The DNA of the CDR3 is TGTGCCAGTAGTATAGCAGGCACCTACGAGCAGTACTTC. This chain joins TRBV19 and TRBJ2-7; no reliable D call. This CDR3 is built from 13 residues. CDR1 LNHDA and CDR2 SQIVND come from the germline V gene (reference sequence). V was shortened by 1 base and J by 2 bases, with 6 bases between the two germline ends.